This TCR beta chain was captured in a study of shared clonotypes between healthy human individuals. General study results and limits: Compared with clonotypes that all four donors shared, non-shared clonotypes had lower generation probabilities.

Naive CD8 cells comprised CD45RO-negative, CCR7-positively selected cells, excluding terminally differentiated effector memory CD45RA+ cells. Among the donors, all were Caucasian adults who lived in Nashville, Tennessee. TCRdb keeps only in-frame clones here, not all; method: immunoSEQ multiplex PCR. The data contain about 2 million clones, about 95% of them singletons. As for this clone: No antigen is known for it.

The CDR3 sequence is 12 residues long. Germline values: CDR1 SGHTA, CDR2 FQGTGA. V was shortened by 2 bases and J by 10 bases, with 9 bases between the two germline ends. The sequenced sample was naive CD8+ T cells sorted from blood. This clonotype was sampled from a man between 18 and 35 years old in good health. The rearrangement uses TRBV7-3 and TRBJ2-1; no clear D. The DNA of the CDR3 is TGTGCCAGCAGCTTAGGCGGTGGGGAGCAGTTCTTC. Encoded protein: CASSLGGGEQFF.